These T cell receptor beta chains were read from a single sample in a study of blood T cell repertoires in COVID-19. TCRdb's copy holds only in-frame clones and misses some; the assay was immunoSEQ multiplex PCR. The sample contains 350,000 to 550,000 clones, roughly 87% of which appear only once. The sample was PBMCs or T cells enriched from blood (not recorded which). The source of these receptors is a woman aged 18-29 years with acute COVID-19. Both conserved end residues are part of each CDR3. Each record gives: J gene, D gene, V gene, clone size, CDR3 DNA, CDR3 protein. The D gene is left open where the match is weak. Size tells how often a clone was seen (once, few, many) or the class of an expanded clone, and some rows leave it out.

>TRBJ1-1|.|TRBV9|.
TGTGCCAGCAGCGTAGGGGCTACCAACACTGAAGCTTTCTTT
CASSVGATNTEAFF
>TRBJ1-1|.|TRBV7-3|.
TGTGCCAGCAGCACAACCGGGACAGAAGCTTTCTTT
CASSTTGTEAFF
>TRBJ2-5|TRBD1|TRBV7-2|.
TGTGCCAGCAGCCTTAGGACAGGATTAAGAGAAGAGACCCAGTACTTC
CASSLRTGLREETQYF
>TRBJ1-2|TRBD1|TRBV9|.
TGTGCCAGCAGCGGGGACAGGGGGGACGGCTACACCTTC
CASSGDRGDGYTF
>TRBJ1-1|TRBD1|TRBV30|few
TGTGCCTGGAGTTTTGGACAGGGGGCGATGGCTTTCTTT
CAWSFGQGAMAFF
>TRBJ2-1|TRBD2|TRBV19|once
TGTGCCAGTACTAGCGGGAGTCGATCCTACAATGAGCAGTTCTTC
CASTSGSRSYNEQFF
>TRBJ2-1|TRBD2|TRBV5-5|.
TGTGCCAGCAGCTTGGCGGGACTAGCGGGGAGCTCCTACAATGAGCAGTTCTTC
CASSLAGLAGSSYNEQFF
>TRBJ2-7|TRBD1|TRBV10-3|.
TGTGCCATCAGCCCCGGGACAGGGCACTACGAGCAGTACTTC
CAISPGTGHYEQYF
>TRBJ2-5|TRBD2|TRBV27|.
TGTGCCAGCAGTTTCATCGGGGGACTAGCGGGGCAAGAGACCCAGTACTTC
CASSFIGGLAGQETQYF
>TRBJ1-2|.|TRBV4-3|.
TGCGCCAGCAGCCAAGATCGGGGGTCTGGGGGCTACACCTTC
CASSQDRGSGGYTF
>TRBJ1-2|TRBD1|TRBV4-2|.
TGTGCCAGCAGCCAAGAAGGGACAGGGTACTATGGCTACACCTTC
CASSQEGTGYYGYTF
>TRBJ1-1|TRBD1|TRBV19|.
TGTGCCAGTAGTATCGACAGGGGGTTAATTGGTGAAGCTTTCTTT
CASSIDRGLIGEAFF
>TRBJ1-6|.|TRBV28|.
TGTGCCAGCAGTTTAGGCAGGGGCAATTCACCCCTCCACTTT
CASSLGRGNSPLHF
>TRBJ1-1|.|TRBV11-2|.
TGTGCCAGCAGCTTGGAAAGGGGGGGAAAAGCTTTCTTT
CASSLERGGKAFF
>TRBJ1-4|.|TRBV3-1/TRBV3-2|.
TGTGCCAGCAGCCAAGATAGAGGATTGGGGGGAACATATGAAAAACTGTTTTTT
CASSQDRGLGGTYEKLFF
>TRBJ2-1|.|TRBV9|.
TGTGCCAGCAGCGTAGGGAGTGGGGACACCTACAATGAGCAGTTCTTC
CASSVGSGDTYNEQFF
>TRBJ2-5|TRBD1|TRBV4-1|.
TGCGCCAGCAGCCAAGGACAGGGACCGGAGACCCAGTACTTC
CASSQGQGPETQYF
>TRBJ1-3|.|TRBV6-5|.
TGTGCCAGCAGTTACAGAGACACCATATATTTT
CASSYRDTIYF
>TRBJ2-1|.|TRBV5-6|.
TGTGCCAGCAGCTTCGGGGGAGGCGGGCAGTTCTTC
CASSFGGGGQFF
>TRBJ2-3|.|TRBV3-1/TRBV3-2|.
TGTGCCAGTTTATTAGCAGGCACAGATACGCAGTATTTT
CASLLAGTDTQYF
>TRBJ1-1|TRBD1|TRBV7-7|.
TGTGCCAGCAGCCCATGGACAGGGAGGAACACTGAAGCTTTCTTT
CASSPWTGRNTEAFF
>TRBJ1-2|.|TRBV9|.
TGTGCCAGCAGCCACGACACCTTCTATGGCTACACCTTC
CASSHDTFYGYTF
>TRBJ1-2|.|TRBV10-3|few
TGTGCCATCAGTGAGTCGAGTCAATTCTCCCTCTATGGCTACACCTTC
CAISESSQFSLYGYTF
>TRBJ1-6|.|TRBV7-3|.
TGTGCCAGCAGCTTCAATCAGAATTCACCCCTCCACTTT
CASSFNQNSPLHF
>TRBJ2-2|.|TRBV9|.
TGTGCCAGCAGCGTAGATTATAGCGCGTACACCGGGGAGCTGTTTTTT
CASSVDYSAYTGELFF
>TRBJ2-7|.|TRBV28|.
TGTGCCAGCCGCCAGGGTCACGCAAGTAACTTC
CASRQGHASNF
>TRBJ2-1|TRBD2|TRBV10-3|few
TGTGCCACCGGACTAGCGGCCGTCAATGAGCAGTTCTTC
CATGLAAVNEQFF
>TRBJ2-3|TRBD2|TRBV3-1/TRBV3-2|.
TGTGCCAGCAGCCAGCAGCGGGGCCCGATCACAGATACGCAGTATTTT
CASSQQRGPITDTQYF